This T cell receptor beta chain derives from a study of blood T cell repertoires in COVID-19. For the study at large: Both acute and convalescent COVID-19 samples were obtained from the United States, Italy and Spain. PBMCs, B-cell-depleted T cells, or T cells were the source of the cDNA or gDNA that made up the material.

Per the original methods: Counts of nucleated cells, estimated from reference gene primer amplification, were obtained. Assay used: immunoSEQ multiplex PCR; TCRdb lists only in-frame clones, some missing. V and J calls and clone size are those listed in that table; D and trimming were worked out from the DNA. Among roughly 190,000 clones, roughly 80% were seen once, and the ten largest hold less than 7%. Germline V lookup: CDR1 MNHNY, CDR2 SVGAGI (reference sequence). V lost 5 bases and J lost 1, with 18 bases in between. This CDR3 is 17 amino acids long. The V and J genes are TRBV6-6 and TRBJ1-5; TRBD1 is a possible D gene (6 bases). This clonotype was obtained from a man between 60 and 75 years old with acute or convalescent COVID-19. The sample taken for sequencing was peripheral blood. CDR3 coding DNA: TGTGCCAGCAGTCGGGACACCCTGGCGGACAGCAATCAGCCCCAGCATTTT. Protein: CASSRDTLADSNQPQHF.